Listed below are T cell receptor beta chains from one sample, sequenced in a study of blood T cell repertoires in COVID-19. Assay: immunoSEQ multiplex PCR; the TCRdb copy retains only in-frame clones and omits some. The sample carries fewer than 350,000 clones, 86% recorded once. The sample comprised peripheral blood. These receptors all stem from a woman aged 25 to 39 with COVID-19, enrolled during active disease. CDR3s include the opening cysteine and the closing phenylalanine or tryptophan. A D gene is named only where the DNA matches it firmly. The size entry is marked missing in some rows and otherwise reads once, few, many or a size class.

clone_size	v_call	d_call	j_call	cdr3_aa	cdr3_nt
NA	TRBV7-6	NA	TRBJ2-7	CASSLTGWEQYF	TGTGCCAGCAGTTTAACAGGGTGGGAGCAGTACTTC
NA	TRBV3-1/TRBV3-2	NA	TRBJ2-1	CASSQEIGGAPYNEQFF	TGTGCCAGCAGCCAAGAAATTGGGGGGGCCCCCTACAATGAGCAGTTCTTC
once	TRBV2	NA	TRBJ2-3	CARLETPDTQYF	TGTGCCAGATTAGAAACCCCAGATACGCAGTATTTT
once	TRBV5-1	NA	TRBJ1-4	CASGQGTNEKLFF	TGCGCCAGCGGTCAGGGAACTAATGAAAAACTGTTTTTT
NA	TRBV7-8	TRBD1	TRBJ1-1	CASSLMTGVAEAFF	TGTGCCAGCAGCCTGATGACAGGGGTGGCTGAAGCTTTCTTT
NA	TRBV18	NA	TRBJ2-4	CASSSTLGVTDIQYF	TGTGCCAGCTCATCCACCCTAGGTGTGACGGACATTCAGTACTTC
few	TRBV27	TRBD1	TRBJ1-1	CASSWGDRATEAFF	TGTGCCAGCAGTTGGGGGGACAGGGCCACTGAAGCTTTCTTT
NA	TRBV28	NA	TRBJ2-5	CASSLWAVKTQYF	TGTGCCAGCAGTTTATGGGCTGTGAAGACCCAGTACTTC
few	TRBV19	NA	TRBJ1-6	CASNGLRGGGSPLHF	TGTGCCAGTAATGGTCTGCGGGGTGGTGGATCACCCCTCCACTTT
NA	TRBV28	NA	TRBJ2-7	CASSTPGDEQYF	TGTGCCAGCAGTACCCCAGGGGACGAGCAGTACTTC
few	TRBV9	NA	TRBJ1-6	CASSPTRKSPLHF	TGTGCCAGCAGCCCAACACGAAAATCACCCCTCCACTTT
NA	TRBV3-1/TRBV3-2	NA	TRBJ2-7	CASSQGQRSYEQYF	TGTGCCAGCAGCCAAGGCCAGCGGAGCTACGAGCAGTACTTC
NA	TRBV27	NA	TRBJ1-5	CATGEGGGQPQHF	TGTGCCACGGGCGAGGGAGGGGGTCAGCCCCAGCATTTT
NA	TRBV5-5	TRBD1	TRBJ2-7	CASSSRDREAHEQYF	TGTGCCAGCAGCTCAAGGGACAGGGAGGCTCACGAGCAGTACTTC
NA	TRBV18	TRBD1	TRBJ1-1	CASSPRAGGTDYTEAFF	TGTGCCAGCTCACCCCGGGCAGGGGGCACGGATTACACTGAAGCTTTCTTT
NA	TRBV10-2	TRBD2	TRBJ2-3	CASSVGTSGTDTQYF	TGCGCCAGCAGTGTCGGGACTAGCGGGACAGATACGCAGTATTTT
NA	TRBV7-8	TRBD1	TRBJ2-3	CASSFGQVKADTQYF	TGTGCCAGCAGCTTCGGACAGGTTAAGGCAGATACGCAGTATTTT
NA	TRBV2	TRBD2	TRBJ2-3	CASSETGLYNTQYF	TGTGCCAGCAGTGAAACGGGACTATACAATACGCAGTATTTT
NA	TRBV18	TRBD1	TRBJ2-5	CASSLQGTGETQYF	TGTGCCAGCTCCTTACAGGGGACGGGAGAGACCCAGTACTTC
NA	TRBV2	NA	TRBJ1-3	CASTTTGNTIYF	TGTGCCAGCACTACGACTGGAAACACCATATATTTT
NA	TRBV5-1	TRBD2	TRBJ2-1	CASSLVIAGGGSYNEQFF	TGCGCCAGCAGCTTGGTTATAGCGGGGGGTGGATCCTACAATGAGCAGTTCTTC
NA	TRBV3-1/TRBV3-2	TRBD1	TRBJ1-4	CASSHTTGAGEKLFF	TGTGCCAGCAGCCATACGACAGGGGCTGGGGAAAAACTGTTTTTT
NA	TRBV25-1	TRBD2	TRBJ2-5	CASSGPGGPKTQYF	TGTGCCAGCAGTGGTCCGGGGGGGCCGAAGACCCAGTACTTC
NA	TRBV12-3/TRBV12-4	NA	TRBJ1-1	CASIMTGGTEAFF	TGTGCCAGCATCATGACGGGGGGAACTGAAGCTTTCTTT
few	TRBV2	NA	TRBJ2-7	CASSVQGLGYEQYF	TGTGCCAGCAGTGTGCAGGGGTTAGGCTACGAGCAGTACTTC
NA	TRBV10-3	TRBD2	TRBJ2-1	CAISERAGVDEQFF	TGTGCCATCAGTGAGAGAGCGGGGGTAGATGAGCAGTTCTTC
once	TRBV4-1	NA	TRBJ2-5	CASSLGTGGETQYF	TGCGCCAGCAGCCTGGGGACTGGAGGAGAGACCCAGTACTTC